A single sample is the source of the 32 T cell receptor beta chains below, sequenced in a study of identical twins. One entry per CDR3 protein results from TCRdb running MiXCR on the 5' RACE reads. The table has approximately 1.8 million distinct CDR3 sequences, more than 30% seen once. The sequencing sample was made of cord blood. The source of these receptors is a newborn girl in good health.

This clonotype was seen more than once but under ten times. CDR3 DNA: TGTGCCAGCAGCTTACAGGGGCCCCTTAAGGATGGCTACACCTTC. This gives the protein CASSLQGPLKDGYTF. The chain carries TRBV7-2 and TRBJ1-2, with TRBD1 as a possible D gene (6 bases). Trimming removed 2 bases at V and 6 bases at J, with 16 bases between. Germline V gene sequence: CDR1 SGHTA, CDR2 FQGNSA. The CDR3 totals 15 residues.

The chain couples TRBV7-9 to TRBJ2-3, with 7 positions matching TRBD1. CDR3 size: 15 residues. Germline V CDR1 and CDR2: SEHNR, FQNEAQ (reference sequence). Trimming took 5 bases from V and 3 from J; bases not matched to a gene: 8. CDR3 amino acids: CASSAPTGRTDTQYF. The CDR3 region has the DNA TGTGCCAGCAGCGCTCCGACAGGGCGAACAGATACGCAGTATTTT.

This clonotype was found many times. The chain uses TRBV6-6 and TRBJ1-4, with D unclear. Germline V lookup: CDR1 MNHNY, CDR2 SVGAGI (reference sequence). This CDR3 spans 11 amino acids. Deletions cut 3 bases from V and 6 bases from J, with 2 bases between. The CDR3 DNA is TGTGCCAGCAGTTATGATGAAAAACTGTTTTTT. It specifies CASSYDEKLFF.

In its sample, this clonotype was seen a few times. This chain joins TRBV28 and TRBJ2-4; possibly TRBD2 for D (6 bases). Germline CDR1 and CDR2: MDHEN and SYDVKM. The CDR3 runs to 19 residues. Between the trimmed V and J ends, which lost 3 bases and 0 bases, there was a span of 21 bases. In nucleotides, the CDR3 is TGTGCCAGCAGTTTTCCCCTCCAGGGAGGAGCCCTAGCCAAAAACATTCAGTACTTC. Its translation is CASSFPLQGGALAKNIQYF.

This clonotype was detected a few times. The J gene is TRBJ2-1, the V gene TRBV5-1, with a weak D call TRBD2 (6 bases). Germline CDR1 reads SGHRS; CDR2 reads YFSETQ. V was trimmed by 3 bases and J by 2 bases, leaving 12 bases between them. The CDR3 sequence is 15 residues long. CDR3 loop: CASSSSGTPYNEQFF. The CDR3 nucleotides read TGCGCCAGCAGCTCATCCGGGACTCCCTACAATGAGCAGTTCTTC.

This clonotype was detected a few times. This rearrangement joins TRBV12-3 or TRBV12-4 to TRBJ2-3; 12 nucleotides agree with TRBD2. J gave up 7 bases and V 3 bases, and 11 bases lay outside the gene matches. The CDR3 contains 17 residues. The CDR3: CASSFPRTSGIIYTQYF. For the CDR3, the DNA is TGTGCCAGCAGTTTTCCGCGGACTAGCGGGATTATATATACGCAGTATTTT.

This clonotype was seen repeatedly, ten times or more. V gene TRBV10-3 combines with J gene TRBJ2-7; D may correspond to TRBD1 or TRBD2 (5 bases each). CDR3 length: 15 amino acids. The germline V gene has CDR1 ENHRY and CDR2 SYGVKD. V lost 3 bases and J 3 bases, leaving 15 bases between the germline ends. This CDR3 is CAISETGTFNYEQYF. CDR3 in DNA: TGTGCCATCAGTGAAACCGGGACCTTTAACTACGAGCAGTACTTC.

This chain links TRBV7-2 with TRBJ2-2, with 8 nucleotides matching TRBD1. The germline V gene has CDR1 SGHTA and CDR2 FQGNSA. Trimming removed 7 bases from V and 5 bases from J; junction bases left unmatched: 9. The CDR3 has 15 amino acids. CDR3 residues: CASTSQGVGTGELFF. CDR3 nucleotides: TGTGCCAGCACCTCACAGGGGGTAGGGACCGGGGAGCTGTTTTTT.

The V and J genes are TRBV5-4 and TRBJ2-3; TRBD2 matches at 11 bases. The CDR3 runs 17 residues. Trimming cost V 4 bases and J 3 bases; bases outside gene matches: 10. CDR1 is SGHNT and CDR2 is YYREEE in the germline V gene (reference sequence). In DNA, the CDR3 is TGTGCCAGCAGCAGCGGTAGCGGGAGGGCCGGTACAGATACGCAGTATTTT. Translating it yields CASSSGSGRAGTDTQYF.

This clonotype occurred a few times. J is TRBJ1-1 and V is TRBV5-6; TRBD1 is a possible D gene (6 bases). The germline V gene has CDR1 SGHDT and CDR2 YYEEEE. The CDR3 has 15 residues. With 3 bases removed from V and 3 bases from J, the gap between germline ends came to 15 bases. The CDR3 DNA follows: TGTGCCAGCAGCTGGGTAGACAGGCCCTACACTGAAGCTTTCTTT. It codes for CASSWVDRPYTEAFF.

This clonotype turned up a few times. CDR3 DNA sequence: TGTGCCAGCAGCCAAGATATCATGGGGATCGATGAGCAGTTCTTC. Protein sequence: CASSQDIMGIDEQFF. V and J are TRBV3-1 and TRBJ2-1; D gene uncertain. Trimming cost V 0 bases and J 8 bases, with 14 bases left between them. Germline values: CDR1 LGHDT, CDR2 YNNKEL (reference sequence). The CDR3 sequence is 15 residues long.

Details on this clonotype: This may be a read error: a much more frequent sequence differs by one nucleotide. CDR3 residues: CSAEDLGDQFF. CDR3 in DNA: TGCAGCGCTGAAGACCTGGGGGATCAGTTCTTC. This sequence joins TRBV29-1 and TRBJ2-1, with D perhaps TRBD1 or TRBD2 (5 bases each). Germline V lookup: CDR1 SQVTM, CDR2 ANQGSEA. The CDR3 covers 11 residues.

The rearrangement uses TRBV2 and TRBJ1-2, with D perhaps TRBD1 (5 bases). This CDR3 comprises 15 residues. The germline V gene encodes CDR1 SNHLY and CDR2 FYNNEI. With 10 bases removed from V and 2 bases from J, the gap between germline ends came to 20 bases. CDR3 in amino acids: CATSPGPSLNYGYTF. The CDR3 coding sequence is TGTGCCACTAGCCCGGGGCCGTCTTTGAACTATGGCTACACCTTC.

This clonotype has at least ten counts. This chain connects TRBV5-1 to TRBJ2-3, with D hard to call. CDR1 and CDR2 (germline): SGHRS, YFSETQ. V was trimmed by 0 bases and J by 8 bases, leaving 16 bases between them. The CDR3 extends over 15 amino acids. CDR3 sequence: CASSLEFPDIGTQYF. CDR3 nucleotides: TGCGCCAGCAGCTTGGAGTTCCCAGACATTGGTACGCAGTATTTT.

The gene calls are TRBV3-1 and TRBJ2-1; possibly TRBD1 or TRBD2 for D (5 bases each). Germline V gene sequence: CDR1 LGHDT, CDR2 YNNKEL (reference sequence). V was shortened by 5 bases and J by 7 bases, with 9 bases between the two germline ends. This CDR3 region has 12 residues. This CDR3 is CASSRGVNEQFF. The CDR3 DNA follows: TGTGCCAGCAGCAGGGGAGTGAATGAGCAGTTCTTC.

This sequence joins TRBV5-1 and TRBJ2-2; D is undetermined. The CDR3 extends over 15 amino acids. Trimming stripped 0 bases from V and 4 bases from J, with 10 bases between. From germline, CDR1 is SGHRS and CDR2 YFSETQ. The CDR3 DNA reads as TGCGCCAGCAGCTTGGCCATGTCCTCCACCGGGGAGCTGTTTTTT. The encoded protein is CASSLAMSSTGELFF.

The chain couples TRBV16 to TRBJ1-5, with unresolved D. There are 15 residues in the CDR3. Germline loops: CDR1 KGHSY, CDR2 FQNENV. V lost 0 bases and J lost 2, with 8 bases in between. The CDR3 region has the DNA TGTGCCAGCAGCCAATCGTTCCGGGGCAATCAGCCCCAGCATTTT. Translation: CASSQSFRGNQPQHF.

V gene TRBV20-1 combines with J gene TRBJ2-5; unclear D gene. Germline V CDR1 and CDR2: DFQATT, SNEGSKA (reference sequence). The CDR3 has 13 residues. As DNA, the CDR3 is TGCAGCCCACCTGCCCCCAGTAAAGGGACCCAGTACTTC. It yields the protein CSPPAPSKGTQYF.

The chain couples TRBV28 to TRBJ2-1, with TRBD1 matching over 7 bases. The CDR3 runs to 14 residues. Trimming at V came to 7 bases and at J to 2 bases, leaving 5 bases not matched to a gene. Germline lookup yields CDR1 MDHEN and CDR2 SYDVKM. Here the CDR3 DNA reads TGTGCCAGCAAGAGTCAGGGGGCCTACAATGAGCAGTTCTTC. Its protein is CASKSQGAYNEQFF. Full variable domain (remainder filled in from reference TRBV28 and TRBJ2-1): DVKVTQSSRYLVKRTGEKVFLECVQDMDHENMFWYRQDPGLGLRLIYFSYDVKMKEKGDIPEGYSVSREKKERFSLILESASTNQTSMYLCASKSQGAYNEQFFGPGTRLTVL.

V gene TRBV12-3 or TRBV12-4 combines with J gene TRBJ1-6; D gene ambiguous. V was cut by 6 bases and J by 6 bases, with 9 bases left in between. The CDR3 runs to 13 residues. DNA of the CDR3: TGTGCCAGCAGGGGGTACCCTAATTCACCCCTCCACTTT. It specifies CASRGYPNSPLHF.

Worth noting for this clonotype: With a much larger clone just one base away, this may be a read error. The chain is built from TRBV3-1 and TRBJ2-5; possibly TRBD1 for D (5 bases). This CDR3 contains 13 residues. Germline assignment: CDR1 LGHDT and CDR2 YNNKEL (reference sequence). Deletions cut 8 bases from V and 3 bases from J, with 13 bases between. The CDR3 coding sequence is TGTGCCAGCCGAACCTGGGGCGAAGAGACCCAGTACTTC. Translating gives CASRTWGEETQYF.

This clonotype has more than one count but fewer than ten. The V gene is TRBV4-2, the J gene TRBJ2-5; 7 bases map to TRBD1. V gave up 0 bases and J gave up 3 bases; unmatched junction bases: 7. Germline V gene sequence: CDR1 LGHNA, CDR2 YNFKEQ. The CDR3 totals 16 residues. CDR3 residues: CASSQEGNRGEETQYF. CDR3 coding DNA: TGTGCCAGCAGCCAAGAGGGTAACAGGGGAGAAGAGACCCAGTACTTC.

The chain recombines TRBV6-6 with TRBJ1-6, with D perhaps TRBD1 (6 bases). V was clipped by 2 bases and J by 8 bases, with 10 bases between them. Germline V lookup: CDR1 MNHNY, CDR2 SVGAGI (reference sequence). The CDR3 is made up of 14 amino acids. In DNA form, the CDR3 reads TGTGCCAGCAGTTACCGGGACACGGATTCACCCCTCCACTTT. This gives the protein CASSYRDTDSPLHF.

Only a few counts were recorded for this clonotype. V is TRBV7-2 and J is TRBJ2-3, with TRBD1 matching over 7 bases. Germline V CDR1 and CDR2: SGHTA, FQGNSA. The CDR3 extends over 16 amino acids. The ends lost 5 bases at V and 2 bases at J; junction bases unmatched: 10. The DNA of the CDR3 is TGTGCCAGCAGCACCACCGGGACAGCGAACACAGATACGCAGTATTTT. Its protein is CASSTTGTANTDTQYF.

The gene calls are TRBV18 and TRBJ1-1, with D hard to call. V was shortened by 4 bases and J by 2 bases, with 8 bases between the two germline ends. CDR3 length: 13 residues. In germline, CDR1 is KGHSH, CDR2 LQKENI. The CDR3 region has the DNA TGTGCCAGCTCACAGAACGACAACACTGAAGCTTTCTTT. This gives the protein CASSQNDNTEAFF. The whole variable domain, remainder taken from reference TRBV18 and TRBJ1-1, is NAGVMQNPRHLVRRRGQEARLRCSPMKGHSHVYWYRQLPEEGLKFMVYLQKENIIDESGMPKERFSAEFPKEGPSILRIQQVVRGDSAAYFCASSQNDNTEAFFGQGTRLTVV.

This chain connects TRBV2 to TRBJ2-3, with 14 bases identical to TRBD2. From germline, CDR1 is SNHLY and CDR2 FYNNEI. This CDR3 is built from 16 residues. V was pared by 5 bases and J by 7 bases, with 8 bases of the junction left unmatched. This CDR3 reads CASSRRGTSGGYTQYF. The CDR3 nucleotides are TGTGCCAGCAGTCGAAGAGGGACTAGCGGGGGCTATACGCAGTATTTT.

The rearrangement joins TRBV5-1 to TRBJ2-5; unclear D gene. CDR3 length: 15 residues. The V gene lost 0 bases and the J gene lost 1 base, with 10 bases spanning the gap. The germline CDR1 and CDR2 sequences are SGHRS and YFSETQ. The CDR3 is CASSLVPNTQETQYF. In DNA form, the CDR3 reads TGCGCCAGCAGCTTGGTGCCAAACACCCAAGAGACCCAGTACTTC.

As for this clonotype: The DNA is omitted, as the CDR3 cannot be located on it reliably, and the CDR3 follows TCRdb's listing. The chain is built from TRBV11-2 and TRBJ2-1; the D segment call TRBD1 is taken from the table without a DNA check. The germline V gene has CDR1 SGHAT and CDR2 FQNNGV. The CDR3 length equals 22 residues, ends included. The CDR3 sequence: CASSLPWGEAEAFFGQGNEQFF.

A few counts support this clonotype. The rearrangement links TRBV24-1 to TRBJ2-3; D uncertain. The CDR3 is made up of 13 amino acids. Germline V gives CDR1 KGHDR, CDR2 SFDVKD. Trimming took 0 bases from V and 8 from J, leaving 8 bases between them. CDR3 DNA: TGTGCCACCAGTGATTTGCAATTCGGTACGCAGTATTTT. It translates to CATSDLQFGTQYF.

This chain links TRBV28 with TRBJ2-5; D could derive from TRBD1 or TRBD2 (6 bases each). There are 15 residues in the CDR3. V was cut by 3 bases and J by 4 bases, with 15 bases left in between. The germline CDR1 and CDR2 sequences are MDHEN and SYDVKM. CDR3 nucleotide sequence: TGTGCCAGCAGTTTTAGTGGGGGGCGCGTAGAGACCCAGTACTTC. This sequence encodes CASSFSGGRVETQYF.

This chain joins TRBV29-1 and TRBJ2-7, with D unresolved. V dropped 4 bases and J dropped 3 bases, with 13 bases sitting between them. The CDR3 has 13 amino acids. Germline lookup yields CDR1 SQVTM and CDR2 ANQGSEA. CDR3 sequence reads: CSVGGARDYEQYF. The CDR3 nucleotides are TGCAGCGTTGGAGGAGCGAGAGACTACGAGCAGTACTTC.

V is TRBV7-2 and J is TRBJ2-7; TRBD1 matches at 8 bases. V dropped 4 bases and J dropped 5; count of bases not matched to a gene: 7. CDR3 length equals 14 residues. Germline V gene data show CDR1 as SGHTA and CDR2 as FQGNSA. The CDR3 DNA sequence: TGTGCCAGCAGCTCCGGACAGGGTGGCCACGAGCAGTACTTC. Protein: CASSSGQGGHEQYF.